Described below is a single T cell receptor (beta chain) sequence and its context. Use of 60 Vbeta and 13 Jbeta primers characterized the PCR. Profiled with immunoSEQ multiplex PCR; TCRdb holds only in-frame clones, not every one. The table records about 190,000 clones, more than 75% of them present only once. CDR1 and CDR2 (germline): MDHEN, SYDVKM. The CDR3 sequence is 16 residues long. Trimming shortened V by 6 bases and J by 3 bases, and 17 bases separated the two germline ends. The source of the sample is a study of cytomegalovirus exposure and HLA in healthy donors. Sequenced sample: PBMCs. The chain is built from TRBV28 and TRBJ1-4; D is possibly TRBD1 (6 bases). This receptor was taken from a woman between 18 and 29 years old in good health and CMV-seronegative. This CDR3 reads CASSHSTGLANEKLFF. The DNA of the CDR3 is TGTGCCAGCAGCCACTCCACAGGGTTGGCTAATGAAAAACTGTTTTTT.